Listed below are T cell receptor beta chains from one sample, sequenced in a study of identical twins. TCRdb re-called the 5' RACE reads with MiXCR, one entry per CDR3 protein. Of hundreds of thousands of distinct CDR3 sequences listed, 8% to 9% were seen once; the top ten hold around 0.95%. In addition, the sample was reused for a study of yellow fever vaccine responses in identical twins.

Sequencing input: PBMCs. The receptor set was obtained from a woman younger than 30 in good health. Both conserved end residues are part of each CDR3. The D gene is left open where the match is weak. Where a row states a size, it is once, few, many or the class of an expanded clone; other rows omit it.

V	J	D	size	CDR3	DNA
TRBV15	TRBJ2-5	.	few	CATSRGEVRTQYF	TGTGCCACCAGCAGGGGAGAGGTCAGGACCCAGTACTTC
TRBV4-2	TRBJ2-2	.	many	CASSKVVTDYTGELFF	TGTGCCAGCAGCAAGGTGGTAACAGACTACACCGGGGAGCTGTTTTTT
TRBV14	TRBJ2-7	.	few	CASSQFMGSSYEQYF	TGTGCCAGCAGCCAATTCATGGGGTCTAGCTACGAGCAGTACTTC
TRBV12-3/TRBV12-4	TRBJ2-7	TRBD1	many	CASSSPGQGTYEQYF	TGTGCCAGCAGTTCTCCCGGACAGGGTACCTACGAGCAGTACTTC
TRBV7-9	TRBJ2-1	.	.	CASSWVGSQDNEQFF	TGTGCCAGCAGCTGGGTGGGGTCGCAAGACAATGAGCAGTTCTTC
TRBV29-1	TRBJ2-7	.	few	CSGRGRDGSEQYF	TGCAGCGGGCGCGGCAGGGATGGATCCGAGCAGTACTTC
TRBV12-3/TRBV12-4	TRBJ2-3	.	many	CASSLGSGATDTQYF	TGTGCCAGCAGTTTAGGATCGGGAGCCACAGATACGCAGTATTTT
TRBV7-6	TRBJ2-3	TRBD1	.	CASTPVGPQGADTQYF	TGTGCCAGCACGCCGGTTGGTCCCCAGGGGGCAGATACGCAGTATTTT
TRBV4-1	TRBJ2-6	.	.	CASSRPQGPGANVLTF	TGCGCCAGCAGCCGTCCCCAGGGACCTGGGGCCAACGTCCTGACTTTC
TRBV27	TRBJ2-7	.	few	CASRSPFVSYEQYF	TGTGCCAGCAGATCCCCGTTTGTCTCCTACGAGCAGTACTTC
TRBV29-1	TRBJ2-2	TRBD1	.	CSVTGGNTGELFF	TGCAGCGTAACAGGGGGGAACACCGGGGAGCTGTTTTTT
TRBV5-1	TRBJ2-1	TRBD1	few	CASSLEVTGMTYNEQFF	TGCGCCAGCAGCTTGGAAGTGACAGGGATGACCTACAATGAGCAGTTCTTC
TRBV4-1	TRBJ1-2	TRBD1	.	CASNFPATGNYGYTF	TGCGCCAGCAACTTTCCCGCGACAGGGAACTATGGCTACACCTTC
TRBV6-1	TRBJ1-2	.	few	CASSRTGGADYGYTF	TGTGCCAGCAGTCGTACCGGGGGGGCTGACTATGGCTACACCTTC
TRBV4-3	TRBJ2-1	.	.	CASSQDLEGGQFF	TGCGCCAGCAGCCAAGATCTAGAGGGAGGGCAGTTCTTC
TRBV20-1	TRBJ2-7	.	few	CSARVGRPGSYEQYF	TGCAGTGCTAGAGTGGGCAGGCCAGGCTCCTACGAGCAGTACTTC
TRBV2	TRBJ2-7	TRBD1	.	CASRGPGQGANYEQYF	TGTGCCAGCAGAGGCCCGGGACAGGGCGCCAACTACGAGCAGTACTTC
TRBV6-1	TRBJ2-7	.	few	CASRARPSPDEQYF	TGTGCCAGCAGGGCCCGTCCCAGTCCGGACGAGCAGTACTTC
TRBV15	TRBJ1-4	TRBD1	many	CATSRVGQGMEKLFF	TGTGCCACCAGCAGAGTGGGACAGGGGATGGAAAAACTGTTTTTT
TRBV2	TRBJ2-7	TRBD2	.	CASSERRSSGIYEQYF	TGTGCCAGCAGTGAAAGGAGGTCTAGCGGGATCTACGAGCAGTACTTC
TRBV20-1	TRBJ2-5	TRBD2	few	CSAYRLAGGPGPKETQYF	TGCAGTGCTTATAGACTAGCGGGGGGGCCGGGTCCCAAAGAGACCCAGTACTTC
TRBV29-1	TRBJ2-7	TRBD1	many	CSVEGGQGSYEQYF	TGCAGCGTTGAAGGGGGACAGGGCTCCTACGAGCAGTACTTC
TRBV6-5	TRBJ2-7	.	few	CASSYGGRDHEQYF	TGTGCCAGCAGTTACGGGGGCAGGGACCACGAGCAGTACTTC
TRBV3-1	TRBJ1-2	.	.	CASSIRGMNYGYTF	TGTGCCAGCAGCATCCGAGGGATGAACTATGGCTACACCTTC
TRBV7-2	TRBJ1-1	.	.	CASSLDSAGSGGGF	TGTGCCAGCAGCTTAGATTCTGCCGGGTCAGGTGGAGGCTTT
TRBV7-9	TRBJ2-3	.	many	CASSRGQGSTDTQYF	TGTGCCAGCAGCCGGGGACAAGGGAGCACAGATACGCAGTATTTT
TRBV20-1	TRBJ2-1	.	few	CSANSPGHSHNEQFF	TGCAGTGCTAACTCCCCCGGACACAGTCACAATGAGCAGTTCTTC
TRBV12-3/TRBV12-4	TRBJ2-7	.	many	CASSLGGVGPYEQYF	TGTGCCAGCAGTTTAGGTGGGGTGGGACCCTACGAGCAGTACTTC
TRBV4-1	TRBJ2-3	TRBD2	few	CASSQEGLAGGTQYF	TGCGCCAGCAGCCAGGAGGGACTAGCGGGAGGTACGCAGTATTTT
TRBV24-1	TRBJ1-1	.	.	CATSEGIDTEAFF	TGTGCCACCAGTGAAGGGATCGACACTGAAGCTTTCTTT
TRBV5-5	TRBJ2-1	.	.	CASSLEYSRYNEQFF	TGTGCCAGCAGCTTGGAGTACAGCCGATACAATGAGCAGTTCTTC
TRBV6-1	TRBJ2-2	.	.	CASSERVGSGTLTTGELFF	TGTGCCAGCAGTGAAAGAGTGGGGTCCGGGACACTAACCACCGGGGAGCTGTTTTTT
TRBV10-3	TRBJ2-7	TRBD1	few	CAVRDSGYEQYF	TGTGCCGTCCGGGACAGTGGCTACGAGCAGTACTTC
TRBV7-3	TRBJ2-1	TRBD2	.	CASSPWGSGGHHSYNEQFF	TGTGCCAGCAGCCCCTGGGGTAGCGGGGGGCACCACTCCTACAATGAGCAGTTCTTC
TRBV20-1	TRBJ1-1	.	few	CSAPPGPIEAFF	TGCAGTGCCCCCCCAGGCCCTATTGAAGCTTTCTTT
TRBV12-3/TRBV12-4	TRBJ2-1	TRBD1	many	CASRFPGTGVVDEQFF	TGTGCCAGCCGTTTCCCCGGGACAGGGGTCGTCGATGAGCAGTTCTTC
TRBV27	TRBJ2-7	.	.	CASSQGRPSYGTYEQYF	TGTGCCAGCAGTCAGGGGAGGCCATCCTATGGCACCTACGAGCAGTACTTC
TRBV7-9	TRBJ2-2	.	few	CASGSGETGELFF	TGTGCCAGCGGATCAGGGGAAACCGGGGAGCTGTTTTTT
TRBV4-2	TRBJ2-7	TRBD2	many	CASSQARGGYDEQYF	TGTGCCAGCAGCCAAGCCCGCGGGGGGTACGACGAGCAGTACTTC
TRBV6-2/TRBV6-3	TRBJ2-2	.	.	CASVGLRLENTGELFF	TGTGCCAGCGTAGGTTTGCGACTGGAGAACACCGGGGAGCTGTTTTTT
TRBV27	TRBJ1-6	TRBD1	.	CASSLNRGFSPLHF	TGTGCCAGCAGTTTAAACAGGGGTTTCTCACCCCTCCACTTT
TRBV3-1	TRBJ2-3	TRBD2	.	CAFGVLGLAGVFTDTQYF	TGTGCCTTCGGAGTACTGGGACTAGCGGGAGTATTCACAGATACGCAGTATTTT
TRBV28	TRBJ2-5	TRBD2	.	CASSFSSGRTQETQYF	TGTGCCAGCAGTTTTTCTAGCGGGAGGACTCAAGAGACCCAGTACTTC
TRBV2	TRBJ2-6	TRBD1	.	CASSEGTGLPVLTF	TGTGCCAGCAGTGAAGGGACAGGGTTGCCCGTCCTGACTTTC
TRBV6-1	TRBJ2-7	.	.	CASSDSLVNSYEQYF	TGTGCCAGCAGTGATTCCTTGGTGAACTCCTACGAGCAGTACTTC
TRBV15	TRBJ2-1	.	many	CATSRQSPGSVEQFF	TGTGCCACCAGCCGACAATCGCCGGGGTCAGTTGAGCAGTTCTTC
TRBV11-3	TRBJ2-5	.	few	CASSSLGRQETQYF	TGTGCCAGCAGCTCCCTCGGGAGACAAGAGACCCAGTACTTC
TRBV20-1	TRBJ1-6	.	many	CSARELGDGNSPLHF	TGCAGTGCTAGAGAGTTGGGGGACGGGAATTCACCCCTCCACTTT
TRBV3-1	TRBJ1-4	.	.	CASSLRTRNEKLFF	TGTGCCAGCAGCCTCAGGACGAGAAATGAAAAACTGTTTTTT